The 32 T cell receptor beta chains presented below share a single source sample, sequenced in a study of T cells in Graves' hyperthyroidism and ophthalmopathy. TCR beta CDR3 regions were amplified from RNA. Researchers ran a first-round RT-PCR on the TCR CDR3 using the HTBI primer set. TCRdb called the multiplex PCR reads again in MiXCR, with one record for every CDR3 protein. The sample includes 490,000 or so distinct CDR3 sequences, just under 20% of them seen just once. The sample was blood. The receptor source for this set is a man between 40 and 49 years old with Graves' ophthalmopathy.

V is TRBV9 and J is TRBJ1-2, with no clear D. The CDR3 covers 14 residues. V lost 3 bases and J 3 bases, leaving 12 bases between the germline ends. The germline gives CDR1 SGDLS, CDR2 YYNGEE. CDR3 DNA sequence: TGTGCCAGCAGCGCGGGATTGGAGGACTATGGCTACACCTTC. Translation gives CASSAGLEDYGYTF.

Points on this clonotype: This may be a read error, as it is one base from a much larger clone. The chain joins TRBV28 to TRBJ1-1; D call uncertain. V was trimmed by 5 bases and J by 10 bases, leaving 14 bases between them. The CDR3 spans 12 residues. Germline values: CDR1 MDHEN, CDR2 SYDVKM. This CDR3 is CASSPQTPVAFF. The CDR3 nucleotides read TGTGCCAGCAGTCCCCAAACCCCTGTAGCTTTCTTT. Full variable domain (remainder filled in from reference TRBV28 and TRBJ1-1): DVKVTQSSRYLVKRTGEKVFLECVQDMDHENMFWYRQDPGLGLRLIYFSYDVKMKEKGDIPEGYSVSREKKERFSLILESASTNQTSMYLCASSPQTPVAFFGQGTRLTVV.

The chain couples TRBV4-3 to TRBJ1-5; no clear D. The CDR3 consists of 16 residues. Deletions cut 0 bases from V and 0 bases from J, with 9 bases between. Germline CDR1 LGHNA, CDR2 YSLEER. The DNA of the CDR3 is TGCGCCAGCAGCCAAGAAGGACCCTATAGCAATCAGCCCCAGCATTTT. Protein product: CASSQEGPYSNQPQHF.

The chain carries TRBV6-2 or TRBV6-3 and TRBJ1-1; D not certain. The V end lost 5 bases, the J end lost 1 base, and 14 bases lay between the germline ends. Germline V gene lookup returns CDR1 MNHEY and CDR2 SVGEGT. The CDR3 covers 15 residues. CDR3 nucleotides: TGTGCCAGCAGTACCCTAATGGGGAAGAACACTGAAGCTTTCTTT. Its translation is CASSTLMGKNTEAFF.

The rearrangement uses TRBV12-3 or TRBV12-4 and TRBJ2-1; possibly TRBD1 for D (6 bases). V was pared by 7 bases and J by 3 bases, with 16 bases between. The CDR3 consists of 15 residues. Here the CDR3 reads CASTLRRDIYNEQFF. The CDR3 nucleotides are TGTGCCAGCACCTTGCGACGGGACATCTACAATGAGCAGTTCTTC.

The J gene is TRBJ2-7, the V gene TRBV6-1; 9 positions match TRBD2. Germline V gives CDR1 MNHNS, CDR2 SASEGT. The CDR3 sequence is 16 residues long. V shed 2 bases, J shed 1 base, and the junction held 6 bases outside the gene matches. CDR3 sequence (DNA): TGTGCCAGCAGTGAAAGGGCGGGAGGGAGGTCCTACGAGCAGTACTTC. Translated: CASSERAGGRSYEQYF.

The V and J genes are TRBV27 and TRBJ1-5; unclear D gene. The V and J ends lost 0 bases and 0 bases respectively, with 6 bases between them. CDR3 size: 15 residues. CDR1 is MNHEY and CDR2 is SMNVEV in the germline V gene (reference sequence). CDR3 residues: CASSLSSYSNQPQHF. CDR3 nucleotides: TGTGCCAGCAGTTTATCGAGTTATAGCAATCAGCCCCAGCATTTT.

The chain combines TRBV15 with TRBJ2-3, with D tentatively TRBD1 (6 bases). The ends were cut back, 4 bases at V and 2 bases at J, with 16 bases in the middle. Per the germline V gene, CDR1 is LNHNV and CDR2 is YYDKDF (reference sequence). The CDR3 has 16 amino acids. CDR3 in DNA: TGTGCCACCAGCACGGGGCAGGGGCGCCTCACAGATACGCAGTATTTT. Translating gives CATSTGQGRLTDTQYF. The full variable domain, in which reference TRBV15 and TRBJ2-3 provide the parts outside the CDR3, is DAMVIQNPRYQVTQFGKPVTLSCSQTLNHNVMYWYQQKSSQAPKLLFHYYDKDFNNEADTPDNFQSRRPNTSFCFLDIRSPGLGDTAMYLCATSTGQGRLTDTQYFGPGTRLTVL.

This clonotype was counted a few times. The V call is TRBV4-2, the J call TRBJ2-1; tentative D call: TRBD1 (6 bases). Germline CDR1 reads LGHNA; CDR2 reads YNFKEQ. Deletions cut 0 bases from V and 7 bases from J, with 16 bases between. The CDR3 is made up of 16 amino acids. The DNA of the CDR3 is TGTGCCAGCAGCCAAGATGGGGGCGTAAACTCGAATGAGCAGTTCTTC. Its translation is CASSQDGGVNSNEQFF.

This clonotype was detected ten times or more. The CDR3 loop reads CASSRDGSSGANVLTF. For the CDR3, the DNA is TGCGCCAGCAGCAGGGACGGCAGCTCTGGGGCCAACGTCCTGACTTTC. The chain uses TRBV5-1 and TRBJ2-6; D assignment may be TRBD1 or TRBD2 (5 bases each). Germline-derived CDR1 and CDR2 are SGHRS and YFSETQ. With 4 bases removed from V and 0 bases from J, the gap between germline ends came to 11 bases. There are 16 residues in the CDR3.

This clonotype was seen a few times. The gene calls are TRBV10-3 and TRBJ1-1; D ambiguous. The V end was cut by 3 bases, the J end by 2 bases, with 13 bases between. This CDR3 contains 15 residues. Germline CDR1 and CDR2: ENHRY and SYGVKD. CDR3 sequence (DNA): TGTGCCATCAGTGAATTAAAGGGCGCTAACACTGAAGCTTTCTTT. This gives the protein CAISELKGANTEAFF.

There are many counts of this clonotype. V and J are TRBV2 and TRBJ2-1, with D perhaps TRBD2 (7 bases). This CDR3 region has 15 residues. Germline values: CDR1 SNHLY, CDR2 FYNNEI. Between the trimmed V and J ends, which lost 4 bases and 5 bases, there was a span of 15 bases. The CDR3 loop reads CASSVDGGLNNEQFF. Here the CDR3 DNA reads TGTGCCAGCAGTGTAGACGGGGGGCTTAACAATGAGCAGTTCTTC.

The V call is TRBV10-3, the J call TRBJ1-2; D gene ambiguous. This CDR3 spans 11 amino acids. Trimming cost V 2 bases and J 4 bases, with 2 bases left between them. CDR1 is ENHRY and CDR2 is SYGVKD in the germline V gene. This CDR3 reads CAISEAYGYTF. The CDR3 region has the DNA TGTGCCATCAGTGAGGCCTATGGCTACACCTTC.

This clonotype turned up a few times. The chain recombines TRBV18 with TRBJ2-3; TRBD1 or TRBD2 may be the D gene (5 bases each). Germline V gene lookup returns CDR1 KGHSH and CDR2 LQKENI. The CDR3 sequence is 14 residues long. The V gene lost 3 bases and the J gene lost 6 bases, with 13 bases spanning the gap. CDR3 DNA: TGTGCCAGCTCACCTTGGACTGGGGCGGATACGCAGTATTTT. Its translation: CASSPWTGADTQYF.

This clonotype was detected many times. The V gene is TRBV20-1, the J gene TRBJ2-3; TRBD1 is a possible D gene (6 bases). The germline CDR1 and CDR2 sequences are DFQATT and SNEGSKA (reference sequence). The CDR3 is made up of 15 amino acids. V was clipped by 5 bases and J by 0 bases, with 15 bases between them. As DNA, the CDR3 is TGCAGTGCTGCACAACCGGGACACAGCACAGATACGCAGTATTTT. Its translation: CSAAQPGHSTDTQYF.

This clonotype was counted at least ten times. The rearrangement uses TRBV27 and TRBJ1-1, with 10 bases that match TRBD1. The CDR3 runs 17 residues. Germline loops: CDR1 MNHEY, CDR2 SMNVEV (reference sequence). Unmatched junction bases numbered 6, after V lost 2 bases and J lost 0 bases. The CDR3, as DNA: TGTGCCAGCAGTTTAGGACAGGGGGACAAGGTGAACACTGAAGCTTTCTTT. It translates to CASSLGQGDKVNTEAFF.

As regards this clonotype: Just one base apart from a much larger clone, this may be a read error. CDR3 region: CGARAGTGANEQFF. Written as DNA, the CDR3 is TGCGGTGCTAGAGCGGGGACAGGGGCGAATGAGCAGTTCTTC. This chain joins TRBV20-1 and TRBJ2-1; TRBD1 matches 10 bases. Germline V gives CDR1 DFQATT, CDR2 SNEGSKA (reference sequence). This CDR3 is built from 14 residues.

This clonotype occurred many times. The V gene is TRBV28, the J gene TRBJ2-1; 8 bases are a match to TRBD1. Trimming cost V 4 bases and J 0 bases; bases outside gene matches: 14. The CDR3 totals 19 residues. From germline, CDR1 is MDHEN and CDR2 SYDVKM. As DNA, the CDR3 is TGTGCCAGCAGTTCCTCCTATTCGGGGACAGGACGCTCCTACAATGAGCAGTTCTTC. Encoded protein: CASSSSYSGTGRSYNEQFF.

This chain uses TRBV15 with TRBJ1-1; D is uncertain. Germline values: CDR1 LNHNV, CDR2 YYDKDF (reference sequence). Trimming took 1 base from V and 1 from J, leaving 13 bases between them. This CDR3 is built from 16 residues. Here the CDR3 DNA reads TGTGCCACCAGCAGAGCCCGCGGGAAACAGAACACTGAAGCTTTCTTT. Translation: CATSRARGKQNTEAFF.

This clonotype was seen at least ten times. The chain combines TRBV7-9 with TRBJ2-1; TRBD2 agrees at 9 bases. Germline V gene lookup returns CDR1 SEHNR and CDR2 FQNEAQ (reference sequence). V lost 6 bases to trimming and J lost 4 bases; unmatched junction nucleotides: 10. This CDR3 spans 16 amino acids. Written as DNA, the CDR3 is TGTGCCAGCAGTTTACGGGCGGGAGGGGGGTACAATGAGCAGTTCTTC. Its protein is CASSLRAGGGYNEQFF.

The rearrangement joins TRBV19 to TRBJ2-6; no reliable D call. Trimming removed 4 bases from V and 4 bases from J, with 11 bases in between. This CDR3 spans 15 amino acids. CDR1 is LNHDA and CDR2 is SQIVND in the germline V gene (reference sequence). CDR3 region: CASSTRPGGANVLTF. The CDR3 bases are TGTGCCAGTAGTACCCGCCCCGGGGGGGCCAACGTCCTGACTTTC.

This chain uses TRBV7-2 with TRBJ1-2; maybe TRBD1 (5 bases). The germline CDR1 and CDR2 sequences are SGHTA and FQGNSA. The CDR3 totals 14 residues. The germline V and J ends were trimmed by 1 base and 8 bases, with 14 bases remaining between them. The CDR3 DNA follows: TGTGCCAGCAGCTTAGGAGGGACTGGTAGGGGCTACACCTTC. It yields the protein CASSLGGTGRGYTF.

This chain connects TRBV5-1 to TRBJ2-5; D is perhaps TRBD2 (6 bases). CDR1 is SGHRS and CDR2 is YFSETQ in the germline V gene. The CDR3 spans 13 residues. The germline V and J ends were trimmed by 3 bases and 7 bases, with 13 bases remaining between them. CDR3 DNA: TGCGCCAGCAGCTCCGGGAGCGCGGGGACCCAGTACTTC. Its protein is CASSSGSAGTQYF.

The rearrangement joins TRBV12-3 or TRBV12-4 to TRBJ1-6, with a tentative D call TRBD1 (5 bases). Deletions cut 9 bases from V and 0 bases from J, with 12 bases between. This CDR3 has 15 residues. CDR3 DNA sequence: TGTGCCAGTAAGATGGGGGACTCCTATAATTCACCCCTCCACTTT. Residues: CASKMGDSYNSPLHF.

About this clonotype itself: Compared with germline, one end of the junction differs, possibly owing to a read error. V is TRBV11-2 and J is TRBJ1-1; the D gene is possibly TRBD1 (5 bases). The CDR3 covers 12 residues. CDR1 is SGHAT and CDR2 is FQNNGV in the germline V gene. CDR3 DNA sequence: TGTGCCAGCAGCTTGATGGACACTGCAGCTTTCTTT. Translated: CASSLMDTAAFF. Combining the CDR3 with reference TRBV11-2 and TRBJ1-1 gives the whole variable domain EAGVAQSPRYKIIEKRQSVAFWCNPISGHATLYWYQQILGQGPKLLIQFQNNGVVDDSQLPKDRFSAERLKGVDSTLKIQPAKLEDSAVYLCASSLMDTAAFFGQGTRLTVV.

The chain links TRBV9 to TRBJ1-5, with D perhaps matching TRBD1 (5 bases). Trimming pared 0 bases from V and 2 bases from J, leaving 9 bases between. This CDR3 contains 15 residues. The V gene's germline CDR1 is SGDLS and CDR2 YYNGEE. The CDR3 sequence is CASSVEGGGNQPQHF. For the CDR3, the DNA is TGTGCCAGCAGCGTAGAGGGAGGGGGCAATCAGCCCCAGCATTTT.

This chain links TRBV29-1 with TRBJ1-5; the D gene is possibly TRBD1 (5 bases). Looked up from germline, CDR1 is SQVTM and CDR2 is ANQGSEA. The CDR3 runs to 14 residues. V lost 5 bases and J 2 bases, leaving 13 bases between the germline ends. The CDR3 coding sequence is TGCAGCGTTATCTGGGGGGGGGGCAATCAGCCCCAGCATTTT. Residues: CSVIWGGGNQPQHF.

The genes are TRBV20-1 and TRBJ1-2, with a possible D match to TRBD1 (6 bases). V lost 3 bases and J 7 bases, leaving 15 bases between the germline ends. Germline assignment: CDR1 DFQATT and CDR2 SNEGSKA (reference sequence). This CDR3 comprises 13 residues. CDR3 amino acids: CSASRIPGVGYTF. The DNA of the CDR3 is TGCAGTGCTAGCAGGATTCCAGGGGTTGGCTACACCTTC.

The table lists this clonotype with many counts. The chain employs TRBV7-9 and TRBJ1-3; D is undetermined. Trimming removed 5 bases from V and 2 bases from J, with 19 bases in between. Germline CDR1 SEHNR, CDR2 FQNEAQ (reference sequence). The length of the CDR3 is 17 residues. In DNA, the CDR3 is TGTGCCAGCAGCCCTACCAGGTCGCTGGGAACTGGAAACACCATATATTTT. This codes for CASSPTRSLGTGNTIYF.

This clonotype has a count of ten or more. The J gene is TRBJ1-1, the V gene TRBV18; possible D gene TRBD1, 6 bases. This CDR3 has 15 amino acids. Germline loops: CDR1 KGHSH, CDR2 LQKENI. V gave up 4 bases and J gave up 1 base, with 13 bases separating them. In DNA form, the CDR3 reads TGTGCCAGCTCACAATGGGACATTGAGAACACTGAAGCTTTCTTT. Amino acids: CASSQWDIENTEAFF. Complete variable domain (other parts from reference TRBV18 and TRBJ1-1): NAGVMQNPRHLVRRRGQEARLRCSPMKGHSHVYWYRQLPEEGLKFMVYLQKENIIDESGMPKERFSAEFPKEGPSILRIQQVVRGDSAAYFCASSQWDIENTEAFFGQGTRLTVV.

This clonotype was counted many times. The V and J genes are TRBV7-3 and TRBJ2-3; unclear D gene. The V and J ends lost 1 base and 1 base respectively, with 12 bases between them. The CDR3 extends over 16 amino acids. Germline CDR1 SGHTA, CDR2 FQGTGA. CDR3 coding DNA: TGTGCCAGCAGCTTAATCCCCGCATCCGGCACAGATACGCAGTATTTT. Its protein is CASSLIPASGTDTQYF.

This clonotype was observed once. This chain uses TRBV20-1 with TRBJ2-5; 8 bases match TRBD2. V shed 1 base and J 0 bases; nucleotides not matched to a gene: 16. The CDR3 sequence is 19 residues long. The germline gives CDR1 DFQATT, CDR2 SNEGSKA (reference sequence). CDR3 DNA sequence: TGCAGTGCTAGAGCCGAGATAACCGGGACTAGTCGGTACCAAGAGACCCAGTACTTC. It codes for CSARAEITGTSRYQETQYF.